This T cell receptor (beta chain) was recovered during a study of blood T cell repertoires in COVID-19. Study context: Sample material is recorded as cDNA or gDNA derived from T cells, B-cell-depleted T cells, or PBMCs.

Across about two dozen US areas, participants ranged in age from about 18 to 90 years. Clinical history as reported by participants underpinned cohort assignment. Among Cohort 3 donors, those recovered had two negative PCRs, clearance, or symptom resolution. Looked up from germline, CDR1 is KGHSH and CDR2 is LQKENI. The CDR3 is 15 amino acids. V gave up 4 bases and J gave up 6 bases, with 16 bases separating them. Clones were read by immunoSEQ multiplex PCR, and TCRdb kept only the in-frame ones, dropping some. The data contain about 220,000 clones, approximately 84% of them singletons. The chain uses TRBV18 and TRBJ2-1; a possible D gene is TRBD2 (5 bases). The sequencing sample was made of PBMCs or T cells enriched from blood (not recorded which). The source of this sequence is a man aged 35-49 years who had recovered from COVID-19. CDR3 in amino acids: CASSLPGKEFNEQFF. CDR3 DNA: TGTGCCAGCTCACTCCCGGGAAAAGAGTTCAATGAGCAGTTCTTC.